Reported below is one T cell receptor beta chain. Its antigen remains unknown. TCRdb's copy holds only in-frame clones and misses some; the assay was immunoSEQ multiplex PCR. This sample yields roughly 180,000 clones, of which around 90% are seen a single time; approximately 0.5% belongs to the top ten. This entry comes from a study of T cell responses to AZD1222 COVID-19 vaccine. General study results and limits: Vaccine-related CD4 TCRs covered spike, predominating at 160-218 and 743-854. Seropositive AZD1222 recipients at baseline numbered only 5 or 6. Within unmutated variant regions lay the reported targets of nearly half of spike-specific TCRs.

The germline gives CDR1 LNHNV, CDR2 YYDKDF (reference sequence). The V end was cut by 4 bases, the J end by 5 bases, with 8 bases between. The CDR3 is made up of 12 amino acids. The clonotype was recovered from an adult in good health. The chain joins TRBV15 to TRBJ2-5; D is unresolved. Sequences were derived from peripheral blood, sampled on day 0 of AZD1222 vaccination. CDR3 coding DNA: TGTGCCACCAGCAAAGTATCCGAGACCCAGTACTTC. This translates into CATSKVSETQYF.